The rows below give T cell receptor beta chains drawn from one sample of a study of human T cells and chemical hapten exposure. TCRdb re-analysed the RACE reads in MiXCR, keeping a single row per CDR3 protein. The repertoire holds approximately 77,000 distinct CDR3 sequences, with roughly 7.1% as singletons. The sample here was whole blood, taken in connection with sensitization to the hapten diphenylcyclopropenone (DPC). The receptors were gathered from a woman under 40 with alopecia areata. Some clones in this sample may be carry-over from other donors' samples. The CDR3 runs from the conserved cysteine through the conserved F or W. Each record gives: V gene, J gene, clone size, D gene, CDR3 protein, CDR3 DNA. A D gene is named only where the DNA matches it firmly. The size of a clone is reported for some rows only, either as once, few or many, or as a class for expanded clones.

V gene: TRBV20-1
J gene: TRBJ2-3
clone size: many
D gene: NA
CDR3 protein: CSARDPFGRRDDTQYF
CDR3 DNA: TGCAGTGCTAGAGATCCGTTCGGCAGGAGGGACGATACGCAGTATTTT

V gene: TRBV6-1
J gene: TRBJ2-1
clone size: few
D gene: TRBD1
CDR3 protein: CASRTGYEQFF
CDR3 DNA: TGTGCCAGCAGGACAGGGTACGAGCAGTTCTTC

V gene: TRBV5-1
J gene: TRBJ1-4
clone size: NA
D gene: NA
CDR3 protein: CASSLGGAGDEKLFF
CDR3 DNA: TGCGCCAGCAGCTTGGGCGGGGCAGGGGATGAAAAACTGTTTTTT

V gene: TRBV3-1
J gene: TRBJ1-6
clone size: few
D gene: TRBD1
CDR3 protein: CASSPGDRHNSPLHF
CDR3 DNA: TGTGCCAGCAGTCCAGGGGACAGGCATAATTCACCCCTCCACTTT

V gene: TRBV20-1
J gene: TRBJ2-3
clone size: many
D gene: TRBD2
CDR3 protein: CSARGSSGGADTQYF
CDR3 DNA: TGCAGTGCTAGAGGCTCTAGCGGCGGGGCAGATACGCAGTATTTT

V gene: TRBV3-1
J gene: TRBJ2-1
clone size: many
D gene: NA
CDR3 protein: CASSQIRGGQGEQFF
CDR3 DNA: TGTGCCAGCAGCCAAATCCGCGGGGGCCAGGGTGAGCAGTTCTTC

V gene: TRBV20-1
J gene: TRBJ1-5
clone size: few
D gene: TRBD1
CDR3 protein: CSARPSFGDRVNQPQHF
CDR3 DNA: TGCAGTGCTAGACCATCGTTCGGGGACAGGGTTAATCAGCCCCAGCATTTT

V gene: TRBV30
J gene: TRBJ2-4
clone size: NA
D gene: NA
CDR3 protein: CAWSVGGEGYF
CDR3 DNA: TGTGCCTGGAGTGTGGGGGGCGAGGGGTACTTC

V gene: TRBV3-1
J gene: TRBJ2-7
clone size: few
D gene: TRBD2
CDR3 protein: CASSQRTAKLAGGREQYF
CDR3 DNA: TGTGCCAGCAGCCAGCGAACCGCAAAACTAGCGGGGGGCCGCGAGCAGTACTTC

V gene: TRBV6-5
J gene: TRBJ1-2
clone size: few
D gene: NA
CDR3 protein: CASSYYADGHNYGYTF
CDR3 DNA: TGTGCCAGCAGTTACTACGCGGACGGGCATAACTATGGCTACACCTTC

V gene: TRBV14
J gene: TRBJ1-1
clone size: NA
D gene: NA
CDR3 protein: CASSQGRWTEAFF
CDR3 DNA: TGTGCCAGCAGCCAGGGTAGGTGGACTGAAGCTTTCTTT

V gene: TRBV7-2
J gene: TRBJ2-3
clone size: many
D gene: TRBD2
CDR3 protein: CATSKLAGGTDTQYF
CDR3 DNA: TGTGCCACCTCCAAGCTAGCGGGGGGGACAGATACGCAGTATTTT

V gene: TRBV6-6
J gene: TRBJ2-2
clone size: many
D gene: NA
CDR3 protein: CASSYGGRRTGELFF
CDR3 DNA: TGTGCCAGCAGTTACGGCGGGCGTCGGACCGGGGAGCTGTTTTTT

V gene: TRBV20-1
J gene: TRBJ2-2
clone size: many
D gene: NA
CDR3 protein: CSARGERDTGELFF
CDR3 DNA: TGCAGTGCCAGGGGGGAGAGGGACACCGGGGAGCTGTTTTTT

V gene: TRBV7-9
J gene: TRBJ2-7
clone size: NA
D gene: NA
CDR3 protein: CASSPRRTSYEQYF
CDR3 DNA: TGTGCCAGCAGCCCCCGACGGACCTCCTACGAGCAGTACTTC

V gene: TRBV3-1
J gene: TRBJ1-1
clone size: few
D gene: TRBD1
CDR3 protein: CASSHTGGKNTEAFF
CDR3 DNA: TGTGCCAGCAGCCATACAGGGGGCAAGAACACTGAAGCTTTCTTT

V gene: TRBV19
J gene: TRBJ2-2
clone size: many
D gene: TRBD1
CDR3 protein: CASSDRAKEGELFF
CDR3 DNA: TGTGCCAGTAGTGACAGGGCGAAGGAGGGGGAGCTGTTTTTT

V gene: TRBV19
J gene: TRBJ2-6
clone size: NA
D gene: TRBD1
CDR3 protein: CASSPGTGDSGANVLTF
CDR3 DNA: TGTGCCAGTAGTCCCGGGACAGGGGATTCTGGGGCCAACGTCCTGACTTTC

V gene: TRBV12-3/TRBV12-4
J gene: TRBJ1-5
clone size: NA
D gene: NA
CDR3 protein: CASSSSVEENNQPQHF
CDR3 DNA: TGTGCCAGCAGCAGTTCGGTGGAAGAGAACAATCAGCCCCAGCATTTT

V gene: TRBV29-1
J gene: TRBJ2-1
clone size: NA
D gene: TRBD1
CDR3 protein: CSVGQGIHNEQFF
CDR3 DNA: TGCAGCGTCGGACAGGGGATCCACAATGAGCAGTTCTTC

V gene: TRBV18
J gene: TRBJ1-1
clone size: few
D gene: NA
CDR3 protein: CASSPWTAPSTEAFF
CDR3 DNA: TGTGCCAGCTCACCTTGGACAGCCCCGAGCACTGAAGCTTTCTTT

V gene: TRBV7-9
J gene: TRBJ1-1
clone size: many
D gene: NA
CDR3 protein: CASSFPNTEAFF
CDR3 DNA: TGTGCCAGCAGCTTCCCGAATACTGAAGCTTTCTTT

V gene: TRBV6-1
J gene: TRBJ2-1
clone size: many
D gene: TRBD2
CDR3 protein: CASSSGDYNEQFF
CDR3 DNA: TGTGCCAGCTCTAGCGGGGACTACAATGAGCAGTTCTTC

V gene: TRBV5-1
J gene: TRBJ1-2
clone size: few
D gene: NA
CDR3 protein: CASSFDGQFYGYTF
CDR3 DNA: TGCGCCAGCAGCTTTGACGGACAGTTCTATGGCTACACCTTC

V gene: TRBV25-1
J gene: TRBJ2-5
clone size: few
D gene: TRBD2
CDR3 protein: CASSVTSVKWAQYF
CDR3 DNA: TGTGCCAGCAGTGTAACTAGCGTGAAATGGGCCCAGTACTTC

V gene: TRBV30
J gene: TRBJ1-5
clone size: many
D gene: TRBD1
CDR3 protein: CAWSVRSQGVDQPQHF
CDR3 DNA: TGTGCCTGGAGTGTACGGAGCCAGGGGGTCGATCAGCCCCAGCATTTT

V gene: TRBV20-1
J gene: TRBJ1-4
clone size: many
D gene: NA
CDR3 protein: CSARQNEKLFF
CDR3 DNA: TGCAGTGCTAGACAGAATGAAAAACTGTTTTTT

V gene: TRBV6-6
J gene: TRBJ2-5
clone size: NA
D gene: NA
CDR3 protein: CASSYSIPGDGTQYF
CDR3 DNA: TGTGCCAGCAGTTACTCGATTCCTGGCGATGGGACCCAGTACTTC

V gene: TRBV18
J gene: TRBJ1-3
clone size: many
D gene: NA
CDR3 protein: CASSPPIRRQARSGNTIYF
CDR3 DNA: TGTGCCAGCTCACCACCTATTAGGAGACAGGCCCGCTCTGGAAACACCATATATTTT

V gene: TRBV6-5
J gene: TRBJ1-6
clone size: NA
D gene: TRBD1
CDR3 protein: CASSYAGSGRGYNSPLHF
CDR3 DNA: TGTGCCAGCAGTTACGCAGGGTCGGGCAGGGGGTATAATTCACCCCTCCACTTT

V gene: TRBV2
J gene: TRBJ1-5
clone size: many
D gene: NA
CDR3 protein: CASKGNLSNQPQHF
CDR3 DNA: TGTGCCAGCAAGGGTAATCTTAGCAATCAGCCCCAGCATTTT

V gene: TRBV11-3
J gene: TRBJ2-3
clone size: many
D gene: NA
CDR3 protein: CASSSTPVTDTQYF
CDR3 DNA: TGTGCCAGCAGTTCCACACCCGTCACAGATACGCAGTATTTT

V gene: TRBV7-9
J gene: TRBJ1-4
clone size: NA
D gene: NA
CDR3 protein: CASSFSIRSGEKLFF
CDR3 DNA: TGTGCCAGCAGCTTTTCTATCCGATCGGGCGAAAAACTGTTTTTT

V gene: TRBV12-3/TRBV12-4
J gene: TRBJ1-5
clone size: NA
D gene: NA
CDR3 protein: CASSFTTTRQPQHF
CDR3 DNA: TGTGCCAGCAGTTTCACCACAACAAGGCAGCCCCAGCATTTT

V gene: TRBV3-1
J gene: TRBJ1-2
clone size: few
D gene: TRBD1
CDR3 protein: CASRGTGVKGGYTF
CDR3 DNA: TGTGCCAGCAGGGGGACAGGGGTGAAGGGTGGCTACACCTTC

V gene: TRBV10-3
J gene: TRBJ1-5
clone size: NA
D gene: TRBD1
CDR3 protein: CATGTGGTQPQHF
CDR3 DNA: TGTGCCACCGGGACAGGGGGCACCCAGCCCCAGCATTTT

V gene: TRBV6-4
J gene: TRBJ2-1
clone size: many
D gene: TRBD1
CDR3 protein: CASSDSGDRGHNEQFF
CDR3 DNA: TGTGCCAGCAGTGACTCGGGAGACAGGGGGCACAATGAGCAGTTCTTC

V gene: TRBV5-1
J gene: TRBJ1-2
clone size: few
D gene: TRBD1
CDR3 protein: CASSSQGDGYTF
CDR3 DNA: TGCGCCAGCAGCTCACAGGGGGATGGCTACACCTTC

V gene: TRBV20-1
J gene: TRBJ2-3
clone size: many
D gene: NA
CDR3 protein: CSARDGWRWGDTQYF
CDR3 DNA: TGCAGTGCTAGAGATGGGTGGCGCTGGGGAGATACGCAGTATTTT

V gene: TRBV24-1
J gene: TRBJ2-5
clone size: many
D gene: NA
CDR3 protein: CATSDSQGVETQYF
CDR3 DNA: TGTGCCACCAGTGATTCCCAGGGAGTAGAGACCCAGTACTTC

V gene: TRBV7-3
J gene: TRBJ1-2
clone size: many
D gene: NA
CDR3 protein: CASSPVGRMDGYTF
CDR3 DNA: TGTGCCAGCAGCCCCGTCGGACGGATGGATGGCTACACCTTC

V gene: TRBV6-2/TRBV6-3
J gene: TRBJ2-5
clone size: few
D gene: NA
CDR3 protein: CASSYMVLRDYQETQYF
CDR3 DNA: TGTGCCAGCAGTTACATGGTCTTGCGGGACTACCAAGAGACCCAGTACTTC

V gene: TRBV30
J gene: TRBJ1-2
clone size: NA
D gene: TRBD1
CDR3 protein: CAWSIGTGVDGYTF
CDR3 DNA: TGTGCCTGGAGCATAGGGACAGGGGTTGATGGCTACACCTTC

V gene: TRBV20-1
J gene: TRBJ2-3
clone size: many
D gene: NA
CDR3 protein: CSAFSQGGDTQYF
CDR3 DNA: TGCAGTGCTTTCTCACAGGGTGGGGATACGCAGTATTTT

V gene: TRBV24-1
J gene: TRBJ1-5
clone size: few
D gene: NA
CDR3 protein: CATRGPGYNQPQHF
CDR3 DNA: TGTGCCACCCGGGGGCCAGGGTACAATCAGCCCCAGCATTTT

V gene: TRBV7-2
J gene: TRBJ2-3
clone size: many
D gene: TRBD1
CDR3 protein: CASSLGPGGDTQYF
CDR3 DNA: TGTGCCAGCAGCTTAGGCCCAGGGGGAGATACGCAGTATTTT

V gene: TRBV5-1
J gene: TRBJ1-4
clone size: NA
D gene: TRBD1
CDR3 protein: CASSLGLTGAIATNEKLFF
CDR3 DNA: TGCGCCAGCAGCTTGGGACTGACAGGGGCGATTGCAACTAATGAAAAACTGTTTTTT

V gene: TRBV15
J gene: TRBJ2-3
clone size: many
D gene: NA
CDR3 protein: CATSGRTDTQYF
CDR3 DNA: TGTGCCACCTCTGGGCGCACAGATACGCAGTATTTT

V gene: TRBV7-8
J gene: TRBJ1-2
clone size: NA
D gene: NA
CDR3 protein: CASSLGRWGTNYGYTF
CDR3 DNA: TGTGCCAGCAGCTTGGGGCGGTGGGGCACTAACTATGGCTACACCTTC

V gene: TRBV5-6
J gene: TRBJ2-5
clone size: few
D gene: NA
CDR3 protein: CASSPVGIGETQYF
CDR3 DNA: TGTGCCAGCAGCCCGGTCGGGATAGGGGAGACCCAGTACTTC

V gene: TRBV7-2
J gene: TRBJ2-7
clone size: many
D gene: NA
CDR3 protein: CASSLGPGPAYEQYF
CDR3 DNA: TGTGCCAGCAGCTTGGGGCCGGGACCCGCATACGAGCAGTACTTC

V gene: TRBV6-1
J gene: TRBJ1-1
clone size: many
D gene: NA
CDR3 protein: CASSESGGGTEAFF
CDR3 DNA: TGTGCCAGCAGTGAATCGGGGGGCGGCACTGAAGCTTTCTTT

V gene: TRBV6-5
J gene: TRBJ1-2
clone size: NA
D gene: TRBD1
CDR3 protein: CASSYSRQGLGYGYTF
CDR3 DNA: TGTGCCAGCAGTTACTCGAGACAGGGGTTGGGCTATGGCTACACCTTC

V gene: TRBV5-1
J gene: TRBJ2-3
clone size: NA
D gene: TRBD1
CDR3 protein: CASSRGDRADTQYF
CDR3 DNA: TGCGCCAGCAGCCGGGGGGACAGGGCGGATACGCAGTATTTT

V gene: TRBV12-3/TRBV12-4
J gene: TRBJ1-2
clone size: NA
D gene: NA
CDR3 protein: CASTQTGGYGYTF
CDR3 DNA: TGTGCCAGCACCCAAACGGGGGGCTATGGCTACACCTTC

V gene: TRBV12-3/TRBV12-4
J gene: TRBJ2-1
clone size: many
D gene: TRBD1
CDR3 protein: CASSFAGGNNNEQFF
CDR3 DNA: TGTGCCAGCAGTTTTGCAGGGGGCAATAACAATGAGCAGTTCTTC

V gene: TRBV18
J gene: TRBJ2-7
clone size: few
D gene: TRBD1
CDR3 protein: CASSPRSRGHSEQYF
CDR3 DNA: TGTGCCAGCTCACCTCGGAGCAGGGGGCATTCCGAGCAGTACTTC

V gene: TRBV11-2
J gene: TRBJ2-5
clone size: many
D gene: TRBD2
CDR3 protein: CASSFPTRLAGGPEETQYF
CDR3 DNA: TGTGCCAGCAGCTTCCCGACTCGACTAGCGGGGGGGCCCGAAGAGACCCAGTACTTC

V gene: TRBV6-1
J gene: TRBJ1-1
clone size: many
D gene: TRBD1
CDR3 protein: CASSGQGVFTEAFF
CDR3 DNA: TGTGCCAGCAGCGGACAGGGAGTCTTCACTGAAGCTTTCTTT

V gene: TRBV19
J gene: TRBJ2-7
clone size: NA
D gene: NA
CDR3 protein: CASSPPFSYEQYF
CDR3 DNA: TGTGCCAGTAGCCCCCCCTTTTCCTACGAGCAGTACTTC